Listed below are T cell receptor beta chains from one sample, sequenced in a study of blood T cells in healthy people across ages. Via MiXCR, TCRdb re-called the 5' RACE reads, giving one row per CDR3 protein. The sample lists under 850,000 distinct CDR3 sequences; 35% to 40% were seen once. Input material: blood. These receptors were collected from a man aged 18 to 30 in good health. CDR3s include the opening cysteine and the closing phenylalanine or tryptophan. The D gene is left open where the match is weak. The listing skips clone size in some rows; elsewhere it reads once, few, many or a size class.

V gene	J gene	CDR3 length	clone size	D gene	CDR3 DNA	CDR3 protein
TRBV6-5	TRBJ1-2	14	few	NA	TGTGCCAGCAGTGACCGGGACCCGGGCTATGGCTACACCTTC	CASSDRDPGYGYTF
TRBV12-3/TRBV12-4	TRBJ2-1	15	many	TRBD1	TGTGCCAGCAGTATTCCAGGGGGCGCCTACAATGAGCAGTTCTTC	CASSIPGGAYNEQFF
TRBV4-3	TRBJ2-7	15	NA	TRBD2	TGCGCCAGCAGCCCCTCTAGCGGGGTAATGTACGAGCAGTACTTC	CASSPSSGVMYEQYF
TRBV4-2	TRBJ2-3	15	many	TRBD1	TGCGCCAGCAGCCAAGACAGGGGTGGGACAGATACGCAGTATTTT	CASSQDRGGTDTQYF
TRBV7-9	TRBJ2-7	16	few	NA	TGTGCCAGCAGCCCACCTGACGGAGAGCGAACCTACGAGCAGTACTTC	CASSPPDGERTYEQYF
TRBV27	TRBJ2-1	12	NA	NA	TGTGCCAGCAGTTCTCAATTGCATGAGCAGTTCTTC	CASSSQLHEQFF
TRBV20-1	TRBJ1-2	14	once	NA	TGCAGTGCTAGTTGGGCAGAAGCTAACTATGGCTACACCTTC	CSASWAEANYGYTF
TRBV5-1	TRBJ2-3	15	NA	NA	TGCGCCAGCAGTTACATAGGGGTGTTGGCGGATACGCAGTATTTT	CASSYIGVLADTQYF
TRBV20-1	TRBJ1-2	13	few	NA	TGCAGCGTTTCCTGGCGGGGAGTCTATGGCTACACCTTC	CSVSWRGVYGYTF
TRBV5-1	TRBJ2-3	16	few	NA	TGCGCCAGCAGCAGGGGGGACAGTGGAGTCACAGATACGCAGTATTTT	CASSRGDSGVTDTQYF
TRBV7-3	TRBJ1-2	14	few	TRBD1	TGTGCCAGCACCTCCCCCAGGGGGCGGGACGGCTACACCTTC	CASTSPRGRDGYTF
TRBV10-3	TRBJ2-7	14	NA	NA	TGTGCCATCAGTCAACCGGGCGGCTCCTGCGAGCAGTACTTC	CAISQPGGSCEQYF
TRBV6-6	TRBJ2-3	15	many	NA	TGTGCCAGCAGTTACCCGGGCACGGGCACAGATACGCAGTATTTT	CASSYPGTGTDTQYF
TRBV2	TRBJ2-1	11	NA	NA	TGTGCCAGCAGGGGAACTGAAGAGCAGTTCTTC	CASRGTEEQFF
TRBV10-3	TRBJ2-1	14	few	NA	TGTGCCATCAGTGAGAGTGGGGGTGGGGATGAGCAGTTCTTC	CAISESGGGDEQFF
TRBV4-3	TRBJ2-7	14	few	TRBD2	TGCGCCAGCAGCCAAGGGACTAGAGATTACGAGCAGTACTTC	CASSQGTRDYEQYF
TRBV5-1	TRBJ1-4	14	NA	TRBD1	TGCGCCAGCGGACCACAGGGGGCTCGGGAAAAACTGTTTTTT	CASGPQGAREKLFF
TRBV12-3/TRBV12-4	TRBJ2-5	16	many	NA	TGTGCCAGCAGTTTATACGGTAGCCGGGGCAAAGAGACCCAGTACTTC	CASSLYGSRGKETQYF
TRBV29-1	TRBJ2-1	14	many	NA	TGCAGCGTTAGGAGTTCACCCGCCCCCCATGAGCAGTTCTTC	CSVRSSPAPHEQFF
TRBV7-8	TRBJ1-5	20	many	NA	TGTGCCAGCAGCTTAGTAGGACAGAGCGATGCTGTGGATAGCAATCAGCCCCAGCATTTT	CASSLVGQSDAVDSNQPQHF
TRBV27	TRBJ1-2	16	NA	NA	TGTGCCAGCAGTCACCTAATAGACGGAGCTAACTATGGCTACACCTTC	CASSHLIDGANYGYTF
TRBV20-1	TRBJ2-1	17	many	NA	TGCAGTGCTAGAGATAGGGTGGGGACCGAAGACTACAATGAGCAGTTCTTC	CSARDRVGTEDYNEQFF
TRBV25-1	TRBJ1-2	15	NA	NA	TGTGCCAGCAGTGAAGCGGGCCCTAGAGACTATGGCTACACCTTC	CASSEAGPRDYGYTF
TRBV6-6	TRBJ2-1	16	few	TRBD1	TGTGCCAGCAGCATACCCGCAGGGGGCGATTACAATGAGCAGTTCTTC	CASSIPAGGDYNEQFF
TRBV5-6	TRBJ2-5	16	NA	NA	TGTGCCAGCAGATCATTAAGGGGATCGATCCAAGAGACCCAGTACTTC	CASRSLRGSIQETQYF
TRBV10-3	TRBJ2-5	15	NA	TRBD2	TGTGTCATCAGTCCTAGCGGGGGAGAACAAGAGACCCAGTACTTC	CVISPSGGEQETQYF
TRBV2	TRBJ2-1	15	few	TRBD2	TGTGCCAGCAGGGTAGCGGGGGGGCTATACAATGAGCAGTTCTTC	CASRVAGGLYNEQFF
TRBV3-1	TRBJ2-5	17	few	NA	TGTGCCAGCAGCACAGTCTGGGACATTTTACACCAAGAGACCCAGTACTTC	CASSTVWDILHQETQYF
TRBV25-1	TRBJ2-7	16	many	NA	TGTGCCAGCAGTGAAGGACCTCGGGGTAACCCCTACGAGCAGTACTTC	CASSEGPRGNPYEQYF
TRBV7-2	TRBJ1-1	13	NA	TRBD1	TGTGCCAGCAGCGCGACAGGGGGCTTTGAAGCTTTCTTT	CASSATGGFEAFF
TRBV4-3	TRBJ1-3	15	few	NA	TGCGCCAGCAGCCAAGAGAAGGTCTCTGGAAACACCATATATTTT	CASSQEKVSGNTIYF
TRBV27	TRBJ2-1	16	NA	TRBD2	TGTGCCAGCAGTTTATCTGGCGGGAGGGCTACGGATGAGCAGTTCTTC	CASSLSGGRATDEQFF
TRBV27	TRBJ1-1	16	NA	NA	TGTGCCAGCAGTAGACTGCTGGGGCGAACGAACACTGAAGCTTTCTTT	CASSRLLGRTNTEAFF
TRBV7-9	TRBJ2-2	16	NA	TRBD2	TGTGCCAGCAGCTTACCAAGCGGGGGGAACACCGGGGAGCTGTTTTTT	CASSLPSGGNTGELFF
TRBV6-2/TRBV6-3	TRBJ2-6	16	NA	NA	TGTGCCAGCAGTTTCTTAAGTTTTCCTGGGGCCAACGTCCTGACTTTC	CASSFLSFPGANVLTF
TRBV12-3/TRBV12-4	TRBJ2-7	16	NA	NA	TGTGCCAGCAGGCTAAGGGGGGGGGACTCCTACAATGAGCAGTACTTC	CASRLRGGDSYNEQYF
TRBV27	TRBJ1-5	19	NA	TRBD1	TGTGCCAGCAGTAGAAGGACAGGGCTGCACCCTTATAGCAATCAGCCCCAGCATTTT	CASSRRTGLHPYSNQPQHF
TRBV7-8	TRBJ2-1	18	NA	TRBD1	TGTGCCAGCAGCCTAGGGACAGGGGACCGGAGGGCAATTGATGAGCAGTTCTTC	CASSLGTGDRRAIDEQFF
TRBV2	TRBJ2-7	15	few	TRBD1	TGTGCCAGCAGAAGAACCGGGACAGTCTCCTACGAGCAGTACTTC	CASRRTGTVSYEQYF
TRBV2	TRBJ2-1	16	NA	NA	TGTGCCACCAGAGGTCCGGGACAAATCGCCTACAATGAGCAGTTCTTC	CATRGPGQIAYNEQFF
TRBV7-8	TRBJ1-5	13	few	NA	TGTGCCAGCAGCCGCGTGGGAAGACAGCCCCAGCATTTT	CASSRVGRQPQHF
TRBV7-2	TRBJ1-2	12	many	NA	TGTGCCAGCAGCTTAGACAGCTATGGCTACACCTTC	CASSLDSYGYTF
TRBV5-1	TRBJ1-4	14	few	NA	TGCGCCAGCAGCTCCGGGACTATCGTAGAAAAACTGTTTTTT	CASSSGTIVEKLFF
TRBV6-2/TRBV6-3	TRBJ2-3	13	few	TRBD2	TGTGCCAGCCTCCTAATAGCGGGAGATACGCAGTATTTT	CASLLIAGDTQYF
TRBV7-2	TRBJ1-2	12	many	NA	TGTGCCAGCAGCTTAGTTTTGGGTGGCTACACCTTC	CASSLVLGGYTF
TRBV6-6	TRBJ2-3	16	few	TRBD1	TGTGCCAGCAGTTACTCGGGGGACAGGCGTGGAGATACGCAGTATTTT	CASSYSGDRRGDTQYF
TRBV10-3	TRBJ1-2	12	NA	NA	TGTGCCATCAGTGAGTACGCCTATGGCTACACCTTC	CAISEYAYGYTF
TRBV7-2	TRBJ2-4	15	NA	NA	TGTGCCAGCAGCCAAACAGGGCTAGCCAAAAACATTCAGTACTTC	CASSQTGLAKNIQYF
TRBV21-1	TRBJ2-1	15	NA	NA	TGTGCCAGCAGCAAAGGGTTAAGCTCCTACAATGAGCAGTTCTTC	CASSKGLSSYNEQFF
TRBV18	TRBJ2-7	16	NA	NA	TGTGCCAGCTCACCAGTTGTGAAAATGATCTACAATGAGCAGTACTTC	CASSPVVKMIYNEQYF
TRBV5-1	TRBJ1-2	14	NA	TRBD1	TGCGCCAGCTCCGGACAGGGGGCAGTGGAGGGCTACACCTTC	CASSGQGAVEGYTF
TRBV20-1	TRBJ2-3	15	many	NA	TGCAGTGCCCAACCGGGACACCTTAGCACAGATACGCAGTATTTT	CSAQPGHLSTDTQYF
TRBV4-1	TRBJ2-2	16	NA	TRBD2	TGCGCCAGCAGCCTTGGACTAGCGGGGAACACCGGGGAGCTGTTTTTT	CASSLGLAGNTGELFF
TRBV28	TRBJ2-7	15	few	TRBD2	TGTGCCAGCAGTTCCACCGTACAGCGGGGGTACGAGCAGTACTTC	CASSSTVQRGYEQYF
TRBV7-2	TRBJ2-7	14	many	NA	TGTGCCAGCAGTTCCGGGACCGCAACGGACGAGCAGTACTTC	CASSSGTATDEQYF
TRBV4-1	TRBJ2-1	16	NA	NA	TGCGCCAGTAGCCACGTAGTGGGGGCCCCCTACAATGAGCAGTTCTTC	CASSHVVGAPYNEQFF
TRBV6-2/TRBV6-3	TRBJ1-2	13	few	NA	TGTGCCAGCAGTTACTTCGGTGGAGCCGGCTACACCTTC	CASSYFGGAGYTF